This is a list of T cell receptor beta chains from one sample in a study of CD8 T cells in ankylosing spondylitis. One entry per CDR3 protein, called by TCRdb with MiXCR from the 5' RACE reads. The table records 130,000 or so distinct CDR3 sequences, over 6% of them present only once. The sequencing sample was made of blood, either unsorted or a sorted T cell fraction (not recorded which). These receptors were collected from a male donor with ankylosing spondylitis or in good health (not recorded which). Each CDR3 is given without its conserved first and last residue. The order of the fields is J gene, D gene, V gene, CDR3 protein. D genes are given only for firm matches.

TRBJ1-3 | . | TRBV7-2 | ASSQTAFSGNTIY
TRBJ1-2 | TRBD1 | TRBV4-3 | ASSRLDRGWGSYT
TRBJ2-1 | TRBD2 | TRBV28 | ASSRTSGEYNEQF
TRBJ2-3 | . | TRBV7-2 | ASSFEGARGVTDTQY
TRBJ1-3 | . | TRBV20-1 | SVTSSGNTIY
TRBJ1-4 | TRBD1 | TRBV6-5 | ASSYSGTVNEKLF
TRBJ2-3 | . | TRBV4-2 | AMGPGLPGGTDTQY
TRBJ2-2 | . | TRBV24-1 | ATSALGGANTGELF
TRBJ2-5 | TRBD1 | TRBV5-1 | ASSYQGVDQETQY
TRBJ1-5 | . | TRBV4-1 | ASSQDWPGRKQH
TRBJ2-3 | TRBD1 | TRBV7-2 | ASSRGQSTTDTQY
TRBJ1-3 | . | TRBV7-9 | ASSLAVSGSSGNTIY
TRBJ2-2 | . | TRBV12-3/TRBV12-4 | ASTPGSTNTGELF
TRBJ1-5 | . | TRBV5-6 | ASSRGAYQPQH
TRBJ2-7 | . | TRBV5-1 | ASSLSRYSYEQY
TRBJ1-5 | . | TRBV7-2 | ASSLQGDQPQH
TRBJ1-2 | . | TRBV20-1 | SAPKQGTFANGYT
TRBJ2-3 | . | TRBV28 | ASSLGGSSTDTQY
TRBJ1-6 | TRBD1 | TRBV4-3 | ASSQDPLGQGSYNSPLH
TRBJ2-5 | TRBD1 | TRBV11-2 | ANSKDRENETQY
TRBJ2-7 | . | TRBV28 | ASERGPSREQY
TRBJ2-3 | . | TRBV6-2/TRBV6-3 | ASTRPPAWDTQY
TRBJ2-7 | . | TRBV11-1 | ASSPFGPYEQY
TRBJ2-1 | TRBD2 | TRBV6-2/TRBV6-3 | ASRPSGSHNEQF
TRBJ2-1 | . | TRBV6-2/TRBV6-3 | ASSYTGAAGEQF
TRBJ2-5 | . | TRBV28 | ASTSIVKTQY
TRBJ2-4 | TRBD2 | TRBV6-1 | ASSRLAGGKNIQY
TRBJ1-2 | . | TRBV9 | ATPAGAYYGYT
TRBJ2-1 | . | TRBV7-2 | ASSLGTQPYNEQF
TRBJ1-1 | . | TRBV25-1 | ASSRFEDTEAF
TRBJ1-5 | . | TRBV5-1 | ASSLDVNQPQH
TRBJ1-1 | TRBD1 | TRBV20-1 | SALGQGGTEAF
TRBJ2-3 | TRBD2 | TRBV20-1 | SARRLAHTQY
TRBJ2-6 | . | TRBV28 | ASTQGGANVLT
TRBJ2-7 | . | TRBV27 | ASSLSRTYEQY
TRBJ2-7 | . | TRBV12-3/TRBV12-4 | ASSRTGLSYEQY
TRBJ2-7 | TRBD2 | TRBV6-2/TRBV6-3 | ASRSQTSGRTYEQY
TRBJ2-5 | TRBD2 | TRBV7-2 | ASSLVLAGPGETQY
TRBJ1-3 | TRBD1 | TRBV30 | AWEPGTGRTIY
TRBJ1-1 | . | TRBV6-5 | ASSYGGKWGEAF
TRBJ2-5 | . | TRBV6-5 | ASSYSWGEAQY
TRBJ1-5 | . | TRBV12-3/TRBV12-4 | ASSQESTGQPQH
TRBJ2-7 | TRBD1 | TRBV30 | AWQLGTAKKEQY
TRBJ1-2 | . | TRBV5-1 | ASSLAQGGDGYT
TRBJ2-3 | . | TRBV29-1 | SVDEGEGTDTQY
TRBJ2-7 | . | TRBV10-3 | AISEGAVKQY
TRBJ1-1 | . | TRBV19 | ASTRPGPNTEAF
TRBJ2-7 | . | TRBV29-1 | SVSPRLSYEQY
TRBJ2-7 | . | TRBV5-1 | ASSSWGYEQY
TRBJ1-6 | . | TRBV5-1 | ASSIGRGDNSPLH
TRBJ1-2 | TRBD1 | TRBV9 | ASSVEVTGGRGYT
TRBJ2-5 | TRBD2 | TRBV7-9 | ASNPGGPETQY
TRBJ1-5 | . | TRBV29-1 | SVADGLNQPQH
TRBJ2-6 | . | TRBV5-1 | ASSTGVSGANVLT
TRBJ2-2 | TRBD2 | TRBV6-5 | ASSSRGREQRVSYTGELF
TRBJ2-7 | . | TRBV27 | ASSLRETGHEQY
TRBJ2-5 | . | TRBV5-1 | ASSLDESQY
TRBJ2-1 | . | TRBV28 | ASSSGGPPSEF
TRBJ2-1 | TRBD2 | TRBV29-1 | SVPTWTSGTYNEQF
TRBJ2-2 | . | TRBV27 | ASSPPGPDSNTGELF